These T cell receptor beta chains were read from a single sample in a study of PD-L1 blockade in urothelial cancer. Generated by immunoSEQ multiplex PCR, the TCRdb table keeps only in-frame clones and is missing some. The sample shows 90,000 to 120,000 clones, roughly 88% of them seen only once. Specimen: PBMCs, collected around atezolizumab (anti-PD-L1) treatment. These receptors came from a man between 50 and 59 years old with urothelial cancer. Each CDR3 is given with its conserved first and last residue. Each record gives: J gene, D gene, V gene, clone size, CDR3 DNA, CDR3 protein. The D gene is left open where the match is weak. Some rows mark clone size as missing; the rest say once, few, many or name a class of expanded clone.

TRBJ1-5	TRBD1	TRBV4-1	.	TGCGCCAGCAGCCAAGAGAGGACAGGGTCGAGCATTCAGCCCCAGCATTTT	CASSQERTGSSIQPQHF
TRBJ2-7	.	TRBV7-8	.	TGTGCCAGCAGCACGCGGACTGTTGCCTACGAGCAGTACTTC	CASSTRTVAYEQYF
TRBJ1-4	.	TRBV27	.	TGTGCCAGCAGTTCGGCCGGACTGGGCTACGAAAAACTGTTTTTT	CASSSAGLGYEKLFF
TRBJ2-1	.	TRBV5-4	.	TGTGCCAGCAGCTTGGCGTCTCGCTCCTACAATGAGCAGTTCTTC	CASSLASRSYNEQFF
TRBJ1-2	.	TRBV28	few	TGTGCCAGCAGGGAGGGTCCTAACTATGGCTACACCTTC	CASREGPNYGYTF
TRBJ2-7	TRBD1	TRBV2	.	TGTGCCAGAACAGGGGTCGGAGACTACGAGCAGTACTTC	CARTGVGDYEQYF
TRBJ2-3	.	TRBV30	once	TGTGCCTGGAGTATCGAGAATACGCAGTATTTT	CAWSIENTQYF
TRBJ1-5	.	TRBV28	few	TGTGCCAGCAGTGTCCCACAAAACCCTCAGCCCCAGCATTTT	CASSVPQNPQPQHF
TRBJ2-7	.	TRBV6-5	.	TGTGCCAGCAGTCCCCCGGGACTTCGATCCCACGAGCAGTACTTC	CASSPPGLRSHEQYF
TRBJ1-6	.	TRBV19	.	TGTGCCAGTAGTATAGATCGGAGAACCAATTCACCCCTCCACTTT	CASSIDRRTNSPLHF
TRBJ1-6	.	TRBV7-3	.	TGTGCCAGCAGCTTCAGCTATAATTCACCCCTCCACTTT	CASSFSYNSPLHF
TRBJ1-5	.	TRBV2	.	TGTGCCAGCAGCGCTCCAGGGGCCAGCAATCAGCCCCAGCATTTT	CASSAPGASNQPQHF
TRBJ2-3	.	TRBV30	once	TGTGCCTGGAGTGCCAGGGCCACAGATACGCAGTATTTT	CAWSARATDTQYF
TRBJ1-4	.	TRBV28	once	TGTGCCAGCAGTTTACCTGCAACTAATGAAAAGCTGTTTTTT	CASSLPATNEKLFF
TRBJ1-3	TRBD1	TRBV5-1	.	TGCGCCAGCAGCCCCAGACAGGGGGCTGGAAACACCATATATTTT	CASSPRQGAGNTIYF
TRBJ2-7	.	TRBV7-6	.	TGTGCCAGCAGCTTGCGACAGAACTACGAGCAGTACTTC	CASSLRQNYEQYF
TRBJ2-7	TRBD2	TRBV19	.	TGTGCCAGTAGTTCCCGCCACAGACTAGCGGGAGGTAATAGACTATCCTACGAGCAGTACTTC	CASSSRHRLAGGNRLSYEQYF
TRBJ1-1	.	TRBV18	.	TGTGCCAGCTCACCACCGGCCCGGGGTAACACTGAAGCTTTCTTT	CASSPPARGNTEAFF
TRBJ2-5	.	TRBV7-3	.	TGTGCCAGCAGCTCCGGGACCCAGCCCTGGCGGGGCGGAGAGACCCAGTACTTC	CASSSGTQPWRGGETQYF
TRBJ2-1	TRBD2	TRBV10-3	.	TGTGCCATCCATAGCGGGAGGGATGAGCAGTTCTTC	CAIHSGRDEQFF
TRBJ1-4	TRBD1	TRBV2	.	TGTGCCAGCAGTTTGACAGGGGAACTGTTTTTT	CASSLTGELFF
TRBJ2-1	.	TRBV5-1	.	TGCGCCAGCAGCTTGGTAGCGGTGAGCTCCTACAATGAGCAGTTCTTC	CASSLVAVSSYNEQFF
TRBJ2-5	TRBD2	TRBV5-1	.	TGCGCCAGCAGCTTTGGACTAGCGGTTCAAGAGACCCAGTACTTC	CASSFGLAVQETQYF
TRBJ2-7	TRBD2	TRBV30	.	TGTGCCTGGAGTGTCTCTAGCGGGAGCTACGAGCAGTACTTC	CAWSVSSGSYEQYF
TRBJ2-2	.	TRBV7-6	.	TGTGCCAGCAGCGGTCGGGATACCGGGGAGCTGTTTTTT	CASSGRDTGELFF
TRBJ1-6	.	TRBV2	.	TGTGCCAGCAGTGTGTCCGCCTCGGGGCTCCACTTT	CASSVSASGLHF
TRBJ1-1	.	TRBV7-9	.	TGTGCCAGCAGCTCCATGGGTGGCGGGAACACTGAAGCTTTCTTT	CASSSMGGGNTEAFF
TRBJ2-3	TRBD1	TRBV6-1	once	TGTGCCAGCAGAATGGGACAGACTAGCACAGATACGCAGTATTTT	CASRMGQTSTDTQYF
TRBJ2-6	.	TRBV19	.	TGTGCCAGTAGCCTCTCTGGGGCCAACGTCCTGACTTTC	CASSLSGANVLTF
TRBJ1-1	TRBD1	TRBV28	.	TGTGCCAGCAGTGAGGGACAGGGGGCCGGGAACACTGAAGCTTTCTTT	CASSEGQGAGNTEAFF
TRBJ2-5	TRBD1	TRBV6-5	.	TGTGCCAGCAGTTTTAACAGGGGAAGGACCCAGTACTTC	CASSFNRGRTQYF
TRBJ1-6	.	TRBV19	.	TGTGCCAGTAGTGAAGGGGTAGGGGATTCACCCCTCCACTTT	CASSEGVGDSPLHF
TRBJ2-2	TRBD1	TRBV19	.	TGTGCCAGTAGCGGGACAGGGAGACGGACCGGGGAGCTGTTTTTT	CASSGTGRRTGELFF
TRBJ2-5	TRBD2	TRBV7-9	few	TGTGCCAGCAGCTCGGGACTAGCGGGTGGGCACCAAGAGACCCAGTACTTC	CASSSGLAGGHQETQYF
TRBJ2-7	TRBD1	TRBV2	once	TGTGCCAGCAGTGAGCAGGGGGTCGGAGAGCAGTACTTC	CASSEQGVGEQYF
TRBJ2-1	TRBD1	TRBV19	.	TGTGCCAGTAGTATACAGCGACAGGGGTTGTTCTTC	CASSIQRQGLFF
TRBJ1-2	.	TRBV5-4	many	TGTGCCAGCAGCTTGGCCGCCGCGGGCTATGGCTACACCTTC	CASSLAAAGYGYTF
TRBJ2-1	TRBD2	TRBV7-2	.	TGTGCCAGCAGACGGACTAGCGGAAAATACAATGAGCAGTTCTTC	CASRRTSGKYNEQFF
TRBJ2-1	.	TRBV18	.	TGTGCCAGCTCACTACAGGGCAGCGTCGCCTACAATGAGCAGTTCTTC	CASSLQGSVAYNEQFF
TRBJ1-6	.	TRBV4-2	.	TGTGCCAGCAGCCAAGTGGGGAGCTCCTATAATTCACCCCTCCACTTT	CASSQVGSSYNSPLHF
TRBJ2-6	.	TRBV7-3	.	TGTGCCAGCAGCCCGCAAAGCGGAAAGTCTGGGGCCAACGTCCTGACTTTC	CASSPQSGKSGANVLTF
TRBJ1-1	.	TRBV29-1	few	TGCAGCGCCACCAAACCAGGGGACGAAGCTTTCTTT	CSATKPGDEAFF